This entry lists 31 T cell receptor beta chains sequenced from one sample in a study of cytomegalovirus exposure and HLA in healthy donors. PCR primers comprised 60 Vbeta and 13 Jbeta primers. Data came from immunoSEQ multiplex PCR; TCRdb stores just in-frame clones and leaves some out. The sample lists roughly 190,000 clones, 75% to 85% occurring once. The sequencing input was PBMCs. The source of these receptors is a woman between 50 and 59 years old in good health and CMV-seronegative.

This chain joins TRBV5-1 and TRBJ2-5, with 8 positions matching TRBD2. Per germline, CDR1 SGHRS and CDR2 YFSETQ. V shed 5 bases and J 6 bases; nucleotides not matched to a gene: 12. This CDR3 has 15 residues. CDR3 sequence: CASRNGGAGAQTQYF. The CDR3, as DNA: TGCGCCAGCAGAAACGGGGGGGCCGGGGCTCAGACCCAGTACTTC.

This chain joins TRBV21-1 and TRBJ2-5; TRBD1 was called by the table and not checked on the DNA. TRBV21-1 is an annotated pseudogene. The CDR3 has 19 amino acids. CDR3 protein: CASSFPGTGRSGAQETQYF. The CDR3 region has the DNA TGTGCCAGCAGCTTCCCCGGGACAGGGAGGTCTGGGGCCCAAGAGACCCAGTACTTC.

This clone was counted a few times. The chain has TRBV5-1 and TRBJ1-3; the match to TRBD1 covers 7 bases. Germline V lookup: CDR1 SGHRS, CDR2 YFSETQ. Losses at the gene ends were 3 bases for V and 2 bases for J; bases not matched to a gene: 2. The CDR3 has 14 residues. The CDR3 loop is CASSSGGTGNTIYF. CDR3 DNA: TGCGCCAGCAGCTCAGGGGGGACTGGAAACACCATATATTTT. Full variable domain (rest looked up from reference TRBV5-1 and TRBJ1-3): KAGVTQTPRYLIKTRGQQVTLSCSPISGHRSVSWYQQTPGQGLQFLFEYFSETQRNKGNFPGRFSGRQFSNSRSEMNVSTLELGDSALYLCASSSGGTGNTIYFGEGSWLTVV.

The chain carries TRBV10-3 and TRBJ2-2; 8 nucleotides match TRBD2. This CDR3 has 14 residues. Germline CDR1 reads ENHRY; CDR2 reads SYGVKD. J lost 6 bases, V lost 4 bases, and 4 bases had no gene match. The CDR3 here is CAISGSGSAGELFF. The CDR3 coding sequence is TGTGCCATCAGTGGGAGCGGGAGCGCCGGGGAGCTGTTTTTT.

The rearrangement links TRBV5-4 to TRBJ2-5, with 10 bases matching TRBD2. The J call may be in error: the DNA end matches TRBJ2-7 better. This CDR3 region has 17 residues. CDR1 is SGHNT and CDR2 is YYREEE in the germline V gene (reference sequence). The CDR3 protein is CASSLASGSSSLLEQYF. CDR3 sequence (DNA): TGTGCCAGCAGCTTGGCTAGCGGGAGTTCCTCCTTACTCGAGCAGTACTTC.

This clone was counted once. The rearrangement joins TRBV28 to TRBJ2-7; 8 nucleotides align to TRBD1. The J segment lost 6 bases and the V segment lost 5 bases, leaving 6 bases of the junction unmatched. The CDR3 spans 13 residues. CDR1 and CDR2 (germline): MDHEN, SYDVKM. CDR3 loop: CASSKRTGPEQYF. CDR3 coding DNA: TGTGCCAGCAGTAAAAGGACAGGGCCCGAGCAGTACTTC.

The rearrangement joins TRBV10-3 to TRBJ2-1; possible D gene TRBD1, 6 bases. Germline lookup yields CDR1 ENHRY and CDR2 SYGVKD. V was shortened by 6 bases and J by 7 bases, with 19 bases between the two germline ends. There are 15 residues in the CDR3. CDR3 amino acids: CAISSGTLNGNEQFF. The DNA for the CDR3 is TGTGCCATCAGCTCCGGGACACTTAATGGTAATGAGCAGTTCTTC.

This chain uses TRBV28 with TRBJ1-3; TRBD1 matches at 8 bases. Germline V CDR1 and CDR2: MDHEN, SYDVKM. CDR3 size: 14 residues. The trim removed 3 bases at V and 2 bases at J, leaving 0 bases unmatched. CDR3 amino acids: CASSFRGPGNTIYF. The CDR3 nucleotides read TGTGCCAGCAGTTTCAGGGGGCCTGGAAACACCATATATTTT.

The chain has TRBV6-1 and TRBJ2-6, with a tentative D call TRBD2 (5 bases). The CDR3 is made up of 15 amino acids. The germline V gene encodes CDR1 MNHNS and CDR2 SASEGT. V was clipped by 3 bases and J by 0 bases, with 6 bases between them. CDR3 residues: CASSDTSSGANVLTF. The CDR3 nucleotides are TGTGCCAGCAGTGACACTAGCTCTGGGGCCAACGTCCTGACTTTC.

The rearrangement links TRBV7-2 to TRBJ1-6; the D gene is possibly TRBD1 (5 bases). The CDR3 runs to 14 residues. Germline V gene lookup returns CDR1 SGHTA and CDR2 FQGNSA. V shed 6 bases and J shed 8 bases, with 14 bases lying between them. The CDR3 DNA reads as TGTGCCAGCAGACTCCAGGGCAGGCATTCACCCCTCCACTTT. This gives the protein CASRLQGRHSPLHF.

This clone was found a few times. V usage is TRBV6-4 and J usage is TRBJ2-4; tentatively, D is TRBD2 (6 bases). The germline V gene has CDR1 MRHNA and CDR2 SNTAGT. V lost 6 bases and J lost 5, with 11 bases in between. The CDR3 is made up of 13 amino acids. The CDR3 spells CASSSGPQNIQYF. CDR3 nucleotides: TGTGCCAGCAGCAGCGGGCCCCAAAACATTCAGTACTTC.

The genes are TRBV7-8 and TRBJ2-1; TRBD2 matches 10 bases. The J segment lost 5 bases and the V segment lost 5 bases, leaving 6 bases of the junction unmatched. The germline V gene encodes CDR1 SGHVS and CDR2 FQNEAQ. This CDR3 contains 15 residues. As DNA, the CDR3 is TGTGCCAGCAGCCTCCCTAGCGGGGGCCACAATGAGCAGTTCTTC. Residues: CASSLPSGGHNEQFF.

J is TRBJ2-5 and V is TRBV27, with TRBD1 matching 7 bases. V shed 1 base, J shed 4 bases, and the junction held 3 bases outside the gene matches. CDR1 and CDR2 from the germline V gene are MNHEY and SMNVEV (reference sequence). The CDR3 has 14 amino acids. For the CDR3, the DNA is TGTGCCAGCAGTTTATACAGGGGTGGAGAGACCCAGTACTTC. It yields the protein CASSLYRGGETQYF.

Remarks on this clone: Sequence at one end of the junction differs from germline and may be a read error. The CDR3 spells CSSSSQDQPQHF. CDR3 bases: TGTTCCAGCAGCTCACAAGATCAGCCCCAGCATTTT. The chain joins TRBV7-9 to TRBJ1-5; D remains ambiguous. The CDR3 extends over 12 amino acids. Germline CDR1 SEHNR, CDR2 FQNEAQ (reference sequence).

The V call is TRBV6-1, the J call TRBJ2-7; D might be TRBD1 (6 bases). This CDR3 contains 13 residues. V was trimmed by 5 bases and J by 7 bases, leaving 15 bases between them. Germline CDR1 is MNHNS and CDR2 is SASEGT. The CDR3: CASSRDTLGEQYF. DNA of the CDR3: TGTGCCAGCAGTAGGGACACCCTAGGGGAGCAGTACTTC.

This chain connects TRBV15 to TRBJ2-7; the match to TRBD2 covers 8 bases. There are 14 residues in the CDR3. The V gene end was trimmed by 2 bases and the J gene end by 6 bases; junction bases not matched to a gene: 6. Germline V gene sequence: CDR1 LNHNV, CDR2 YYDKDF (reference sequence). Written as DNA, the CDR3 is TGTGCCACCAGCAGATCGGGAGGGGGTGGCGAGCAGTACTTC. Its translation is CATSRSGGGGEQYF.

The J gene is TRBJ2-7, the V gene TRBV9; 7 bases align to TRBD2. V was clipped by 2 bases and J by 2 bases; unmatched bases: 4. The germline CDR1 and CDR2 sequences are SGDLS and YYNGEE. This CDR3 is 14 amino acids long. The CDR3 loop is CASSVASGTYEQYF. As DNA, the CDR3 is TGTGCCAGCAGCGTGGCTAGCGGAACCTACGAGCAGTACTTC.

The chain links TRBV28 to TRBJ1-1, with D hard to call. From germline, CDR1 is MDHEN and CDR2 SYDVKM. V lost 5 bases, J lost 4 bases, and 17 bases lay in between. The CDR3 consists of 15 residues. CDR3 in amino acids: CASSPLGEPSTEAFF. DNA for the CDR3: TGTGCCAGCAGTCCCCTCGGTGAGCCAAGCACTGAAGCTTTCTTT. The full variable domain, in which reference TRBV28 and TRBJ1-1 provide the parts outside the CDR3, is DVKVTQSSRYLVKRTGEKVFLECVQDMDHENMFWYRQDPGLGLRLIYFSYDVKMKEKGDIPEGYSVSREKKERFSLILESASTNQTSMYLCASSPLGEPSTEAFFGQGTRLTVV.

The chain's CDR3 is CASSPSPSGYEQYF. The DNA for the CDR3 is TGTGCCAGCAGCCCCTCCCCTAGCGGGTACGAGCAGTACTTC. This rearrangement joins TRBV27 to TRBJ2-7; 8 bases are shared with TRBD2. Germline CDR1 is MNHEY and CDR2 is SMNVEV (reference sequence). This CDR3 has 14 amino acids. J was trimmed by 4 bases and V by 6 bases; bases with no gene match: 8.

This chain links TRBV4-3 with TRBJ2-6, with D unclear. CDR1 and CDR2 from the germline V gene are LGHNA and YSLEER. V dropped 1 base and J dropped 0 bases, with 10 bases sitting between them. The CDR3 runs to 17 residues. The CDR3 sequence is CASSQGVESSGANVLTF. The DNA of the CDR3 is TGCGCCAGCAGCCAAGGTGTAGAGAGCTCTGGGGCCAACGTCCTGACTTTC.

The rearrangement uses TRBV11-2 and TRBJ1-6; the match to TRBD1 covers 8 bases. Germline V gives CDR1 SGHAT, CDR2 FQNNGV. After removal of 5 bases from V and 6 bases from J, the junction contained 6 bases not matched to a gene. The CDR3 contains 15 residues. The chain's CDR3 is CASSTDRALNSPLHF. Written as DNA, the CDR3 is TGTGCCAGCAGCACGGACAGGGCCCTTAATTCACCCCTCCACTTT.

The V and J genes are TRBV6-5 and TRBJ2-5; 9 bases map to TRBD1. V lost 6 bases, J lost 7 bases, and 6 bases stayed unmatched. Per germline, CDR1 MNHEY and CDR2 SVGAGI. This CDR3 comprises 13 residues. The CDR3: CASSTGGVGTQYF. Written as DNA, the CDR3 is TGTGCCAGCAGCACAGGGGGCGTCGGGACCCAGTACTTC.

The chain carries TRBV19 and TRBJ1-2; maybe TRBD1 (6 bases). Germline V CDR1 and CDR2: LNHDA, SQIVND (reference sequence). The CDR3 loop spans 15 amino acids. V lost 9 bases and J 5 bases, leaving 22 bases between the germline ends. The CDR3, as DNA: TGTGCCAGCACCCCTGATTGGAGGGGGGGGTATGGCTACACCTTC. It specifies CASTPDWRGGYGYTF.

The chain couples TRBV11-2 to TRBJ2-2; 10 bases match TRBD1. Germline V gene sequence: CDR1 SGHAT, CDR2 FQNNGV. With 4 bases clipped from V and 5 bases from J, the junction kept 7 bases outside the gene matches. This CDR3 has 16 amino acids. The CDR3 protein is CASSYTTGGGTGELFF. CDR3 DNA: TGTGCCAGCAGCTATACGACAGGGGGCGGTACCGGGGAGCTGTTTTTT.

Here the CDR3 reads CASAGGTWPAEQYF. CDR3 coding DNA: TGTGCCAGCGCCGGAGGGACTTGGCCAGCGGAGCAGTACTTC. V gene TRBV7-2 combines with J gene TRBJ2-7; TRBD2 might be the D (6 bases). The germline V and J ends were trimmed by 8 bases and 7 bases, with 21 bases remaining between them. The CDR3 has 14 amino acids. CDR1 and CDR2 (germline): SGHTA, FQGNSA.

The rearrangement uses TRBV19 and TRBJ1-1; maybe TRBD1 (5 bases). Trimming stripped 7 bases from V and 3 bases from J, with 15 bases between. This CDR3 spans 14 amino acids. Germline CDR1 reads LNHDA; CDR2 reads SQIVND (reference sequence). The CDR3 spells CASKGQGGDTEAFF. The CDR3 coding sequence is TGTGCCAGTAAGGGGCAGGGAGGGGACACTGAAGCTTTCTTT. Based on the CDR3 plus reference TRBV19 and TRBJ1-1, the full variable domain is DGGITQSPKYLFRKEGQNVTLSCEQNLNHDAMYWYRQDPGQGLRLIYYSQIVNDFQKGDIAEGYSVSREKKESFPLTVTSAQKNPTAFYLCASKGQGGDTEAFFGQGTRLTVV.

In this sample, this clone turned up once. This CDR3 is CASSDSWGDQPQHF. DNA of the CDR3: TGTGCCAGCAGTGACTCATGGGGGGACCAGCCCCAGCATTTT. J is TRBJ1-5 and V is TRBV6-4, with a possible D match to TRBD1 (5 bases). V was trimmed by 0 bases and J by 7 bases, leaving 10 bases between them. Germline CDR1 MRHNA, CDR2 SNTAGT. CDR3 length: 14 residues.

The chain uses TRBV6-1 and TRBJ2-7, with 8 bases matching TRBD1. Germline V gene sequence: CDR1 MNHNS, CDR2 SASEGT. The CDR3 has 13 amino acids. V dropped 6 bases and J dropped 3; count of bases not matched to a gene: 4. This chain's CDR3 is CASRRQGNYEQYF. As DNA, the CDR3 is TGTGCCAGCAGGAGACAGGGGAACTACGAGCAGTACTTC.

The chain employs TRBV7-3 and TRBJ2-3; 15 bases align to TRBD2. Per germline, CDR1 SGHTA and CDR2 FQGTGA. The CDR3 has 16 amino acids. J lost 4 bases, V lost 5 bases, and 4 bases had no gene match. The CDR3 region has the DNA TGTGCCAGCAGCCCCGGACTAGCGGGAGGGTCAGATACGCAGTATTTT. It yields the protein CASSPGLAGGSDTQYF.

The chain employs TRBV30 and TRBJ1-4, with TRBD1 matching 7 bases. V shed 2 bases, J shed 2 bases, and the junction held 8 bases outside the gene matches. Germline assignment: CDR1 GTSNPN and CDR2 SVGIG (reference sequence). This CDR3 has 16 residues. CDR3: CAWSPTQGLTNEKLFF. CDR3 nucleotides: TGTGCCTGGAGTCCTACACAGGGGTTGACTAATGAAAAACTGTTTTTT.

V and J are TRBV18 and TRBJ2-7, with 8 bases that match TRBD1. CDR3 length: 15 residues. V gave up 2 bases and J gave up 1 base; unmatched junction bases: 4. Germline CDR1 and CDR2: KGHSH and LQKENI. In DNA, the CDR3 is TGTGCCAGCTCACCATCCGGGACAGGTTCCTACGAGCAGTACTTC. It is translated as CASSPSGTGSYEQYF.